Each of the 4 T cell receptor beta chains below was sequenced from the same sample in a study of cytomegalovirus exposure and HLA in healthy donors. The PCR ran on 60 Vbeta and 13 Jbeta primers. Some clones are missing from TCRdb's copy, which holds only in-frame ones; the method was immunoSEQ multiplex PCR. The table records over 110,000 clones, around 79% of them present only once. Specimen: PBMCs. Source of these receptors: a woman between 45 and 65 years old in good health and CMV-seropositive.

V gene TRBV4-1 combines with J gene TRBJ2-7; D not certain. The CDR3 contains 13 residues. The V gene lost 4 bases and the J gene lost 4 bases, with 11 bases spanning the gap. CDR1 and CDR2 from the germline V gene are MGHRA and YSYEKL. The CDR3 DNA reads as TGCGCCAGCAGCCTCGCAGAGGATTACGAGCAGTACTTC. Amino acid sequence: CASSLAEDYEQYF.

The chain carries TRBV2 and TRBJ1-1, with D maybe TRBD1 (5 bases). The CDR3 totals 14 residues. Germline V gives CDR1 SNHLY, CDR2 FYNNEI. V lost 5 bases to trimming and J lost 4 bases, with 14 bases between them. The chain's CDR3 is CASSSVGQGTEAFF. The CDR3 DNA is TGTGCCAGCAGTTCCGTGGGGCAGGGCACTGAAGCTTTCTTT.

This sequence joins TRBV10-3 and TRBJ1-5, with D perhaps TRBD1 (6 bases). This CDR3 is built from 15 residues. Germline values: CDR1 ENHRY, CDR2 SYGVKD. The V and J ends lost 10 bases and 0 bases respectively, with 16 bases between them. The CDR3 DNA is TGTGCCAGCAAACAGAGCAGGGGTAGCAATCAGCCCCAGCATTTT. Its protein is CASKQSRGSNQPQHF.

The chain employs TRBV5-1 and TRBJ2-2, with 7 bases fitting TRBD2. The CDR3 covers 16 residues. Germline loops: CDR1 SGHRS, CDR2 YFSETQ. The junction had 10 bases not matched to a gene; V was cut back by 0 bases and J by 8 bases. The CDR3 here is CASSLGLANPRGELFF. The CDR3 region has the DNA TGCGCCAGCAGCTTGGGACTAGCCAACCCTAGGGGGGAGCTGTTTTTT.